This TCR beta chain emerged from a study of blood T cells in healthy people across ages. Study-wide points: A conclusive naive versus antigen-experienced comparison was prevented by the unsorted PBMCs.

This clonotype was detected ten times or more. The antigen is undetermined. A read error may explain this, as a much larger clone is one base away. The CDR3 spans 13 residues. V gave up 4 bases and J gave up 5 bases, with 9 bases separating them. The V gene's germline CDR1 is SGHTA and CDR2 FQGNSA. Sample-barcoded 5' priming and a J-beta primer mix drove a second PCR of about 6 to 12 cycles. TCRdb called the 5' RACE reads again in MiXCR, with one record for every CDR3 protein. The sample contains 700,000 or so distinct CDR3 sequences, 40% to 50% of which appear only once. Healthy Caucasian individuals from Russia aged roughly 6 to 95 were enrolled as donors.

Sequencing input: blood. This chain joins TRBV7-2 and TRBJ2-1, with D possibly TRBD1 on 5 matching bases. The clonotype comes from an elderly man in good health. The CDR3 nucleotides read TGTGCCAGCAGCTGGGGCCCCCACAATGAGCAGTTCTTC. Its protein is CASSWGPHNEQFF.